The entry below describes one T cell receptor (beta chain). These data originate in a study of control samples from healthy donors and cancer patients. CDR3 size: 12 residues. Germline V gives CDR1 SGHTA, CDR2 FQGNSA. V was shortened by 5 bases and J by 10 bases, with 13 bases between the two germline ends. The repertoire was sequenced with immunoSEQ multiplex PCR; TCRdb's copy has only in-frame clones and lacks some. The sample includes fewer than 90,000 clones, about 87% of them seen just once. The origin of this receptor is a woman aged 60-75 years with head and neck cancer. Sequenced: PBMCs. The chain employs TRBV7-2 and TRBJ2-3; the D gene is possibly TRBD2 (7 bases). CDR3 nucleotide sequence: TGTGCCAGCAGCGCATCCGGGGGGCCGCAGTATTTT. Protein: CASSASGGPQYF.